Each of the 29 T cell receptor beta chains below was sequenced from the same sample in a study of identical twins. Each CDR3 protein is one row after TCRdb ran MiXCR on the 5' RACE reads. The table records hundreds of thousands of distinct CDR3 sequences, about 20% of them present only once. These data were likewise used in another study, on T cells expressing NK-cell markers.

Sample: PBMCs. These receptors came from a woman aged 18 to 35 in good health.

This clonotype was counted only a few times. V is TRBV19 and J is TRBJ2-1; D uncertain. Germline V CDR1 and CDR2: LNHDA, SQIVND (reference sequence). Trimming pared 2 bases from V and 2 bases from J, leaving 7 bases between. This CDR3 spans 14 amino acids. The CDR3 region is CASSIPKPYNEQFF. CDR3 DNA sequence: TGTGCCAGTAGTATACCCAAACCCTACAATGAGCAGTTCTTC.

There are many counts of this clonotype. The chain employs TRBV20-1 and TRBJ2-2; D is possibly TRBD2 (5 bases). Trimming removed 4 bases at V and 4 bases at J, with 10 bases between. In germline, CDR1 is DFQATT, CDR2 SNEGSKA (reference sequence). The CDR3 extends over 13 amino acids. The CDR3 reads CSANSGGTGELFF. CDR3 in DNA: TGCAGTGCTAACTCAGGAGGCACCGGGGAGCTGTTTTTT.

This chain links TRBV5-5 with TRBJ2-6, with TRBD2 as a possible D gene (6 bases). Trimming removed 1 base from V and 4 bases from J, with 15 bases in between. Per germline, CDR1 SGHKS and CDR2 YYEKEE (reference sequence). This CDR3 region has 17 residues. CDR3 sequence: CASSLLVSGRGANVLTF. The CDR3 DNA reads TGTGCCAGCAGCTTGCTCGTTAGCGGCCGAGGGGCCAACGTCCTGACTTTC.

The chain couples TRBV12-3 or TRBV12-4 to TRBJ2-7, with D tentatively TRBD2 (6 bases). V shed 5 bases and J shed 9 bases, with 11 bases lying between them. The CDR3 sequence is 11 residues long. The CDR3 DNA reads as TGTGCCAGCAGTCTGGGGACTGGGCAGTACTTC. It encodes CASSLGTGQYF.

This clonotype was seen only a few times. CDR3 amino acids: CSVPTGGLTDTQYF. The CDR3 nucleotides are TGCAGCGTTCCAACAGGGGGACTTACAGATACGCAGTATTTT. V usage is TRBV29-1 and J usage is TRBJ2-3; 8 nucleotides match TRBD1. The CDR3 is 14 residues long. Germline loops: CDR1 SQVTM, CDR2 ANQGSEA. V gave up 5 bases and J gave up 3 bases; unmatched junction bases: 7.

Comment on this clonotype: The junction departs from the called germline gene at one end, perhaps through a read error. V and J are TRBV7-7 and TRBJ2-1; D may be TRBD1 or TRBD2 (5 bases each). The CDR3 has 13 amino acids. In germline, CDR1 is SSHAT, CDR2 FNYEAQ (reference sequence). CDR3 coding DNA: TGTGCTAGCAGCACAGGACTTATCAATGAGCAGTTCTTC. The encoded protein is CASSTGLINEQFF.

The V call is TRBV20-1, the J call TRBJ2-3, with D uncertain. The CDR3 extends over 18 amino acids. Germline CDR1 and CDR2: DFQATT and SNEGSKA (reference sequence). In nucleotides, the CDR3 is TGCAGCGCATCCGACGGTACGGCCGGCGGACCTTGGGCAGATACGCAGTATTTT. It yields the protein CSASDGTAGGPWADTQYF.

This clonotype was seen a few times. The CDR3 DNA follows: TGTGCCAGCTCACCACACACTTCGGGTGCCGAGCAGTACTTC. Its protein is CASSPHTSGAEQYF. The J gene is TRBJ2-7, the V gene TRBV18; no firm D call. Trimming took off 1 base at V and 6 bases at J, with 13 bases between the two ends. Germline CDR1 reads KGHSH; CDR2 reads LQKENI. There are 14 residues in the CDR3.

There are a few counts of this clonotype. CDR3 bases: TGCGCCAGCAGGCTAGCGGGGCTCGGTGAGCAGTTCTTC. Its protein is CASRLAGLGEQFF. The V and J genes are TRBV5-1 and TRBJ2-1, with 9 bases fitting TRBD2. The J segment lost 9 bases and the V segment lost 5 bases, leaving 6 bases of the junction unmatched. This CDR3 region has 13 residues. Germline V gene lookup returns CDR1 SGHRS and CDR2 YFSETQ.

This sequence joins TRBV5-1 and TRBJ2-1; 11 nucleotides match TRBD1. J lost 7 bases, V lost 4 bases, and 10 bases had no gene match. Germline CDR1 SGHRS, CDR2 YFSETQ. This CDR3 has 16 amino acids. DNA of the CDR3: TGCGCCAGCAGCATAACTACCGGGACAGGGGGAAATGAGCAGTTCTTC. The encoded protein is CASSITTGTGGNEQFF.

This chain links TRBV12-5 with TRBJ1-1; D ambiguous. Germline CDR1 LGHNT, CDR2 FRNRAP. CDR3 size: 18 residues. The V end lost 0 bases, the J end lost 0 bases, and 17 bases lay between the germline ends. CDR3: CASGLVKGGKGMNTEAFF. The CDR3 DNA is TGTGCTAGTGGTTTGGTAAAAGGAGGGAAGGGTATGAACACTGAAGCTTTCTTT.

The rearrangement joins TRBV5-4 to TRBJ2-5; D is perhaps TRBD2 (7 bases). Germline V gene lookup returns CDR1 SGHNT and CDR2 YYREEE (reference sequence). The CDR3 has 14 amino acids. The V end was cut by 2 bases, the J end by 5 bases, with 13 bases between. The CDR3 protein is CASSLAAGAETQYF. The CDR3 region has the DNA TGTGCCAGCAGCTTAGCCGCGGGGGCGGAGACCCAGTACTTC.

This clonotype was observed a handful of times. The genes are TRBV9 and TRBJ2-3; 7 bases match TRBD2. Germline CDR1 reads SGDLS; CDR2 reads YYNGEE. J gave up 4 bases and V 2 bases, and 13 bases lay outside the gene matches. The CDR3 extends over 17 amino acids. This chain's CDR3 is CASSVGTTDVGADTQYF. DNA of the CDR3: TGTGCCAGCAGCGTTGGGACTACCGATGTCGGGGCAGATACGCAGTATTTT.

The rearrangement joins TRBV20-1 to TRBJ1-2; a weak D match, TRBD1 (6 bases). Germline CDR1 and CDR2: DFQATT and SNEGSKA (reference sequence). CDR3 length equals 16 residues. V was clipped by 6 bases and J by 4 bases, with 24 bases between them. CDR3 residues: CSAGGAGHTLSYGYTF. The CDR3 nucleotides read TGCAGTGCCGGGGGGGCGGGACATACTCTTTCCTATGGCTACACCTTC.

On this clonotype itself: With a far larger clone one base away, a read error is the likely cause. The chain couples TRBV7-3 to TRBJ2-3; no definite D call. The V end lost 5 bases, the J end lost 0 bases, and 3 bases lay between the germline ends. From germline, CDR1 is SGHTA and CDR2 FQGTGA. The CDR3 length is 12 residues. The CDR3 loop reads CASSMSTDTQYF. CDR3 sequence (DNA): TGTGCCAGCAGCATGAGCACAGATACGCAGTATTTT. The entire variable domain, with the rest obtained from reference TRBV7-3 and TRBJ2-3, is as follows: GAGVSQTPSNKVTEKGKYVELRCDPISGHTALYWYRQSLGQGPEFLIYFQGTGAADDSGLPNDRFFAVRPEGSVSTLKIQRTERGDSAVYLCASSMSTDTQYFGPGTRLTVL.

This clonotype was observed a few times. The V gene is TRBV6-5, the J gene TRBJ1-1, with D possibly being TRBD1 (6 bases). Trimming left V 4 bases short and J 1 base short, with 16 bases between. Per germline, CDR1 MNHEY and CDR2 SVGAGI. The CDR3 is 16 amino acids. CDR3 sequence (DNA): TGTGCCAGCAGTTCTCAGGGGAAGGGAACGAACACTGAAGCTTTCTTT. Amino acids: CASSSQGKGTNTEAFF.

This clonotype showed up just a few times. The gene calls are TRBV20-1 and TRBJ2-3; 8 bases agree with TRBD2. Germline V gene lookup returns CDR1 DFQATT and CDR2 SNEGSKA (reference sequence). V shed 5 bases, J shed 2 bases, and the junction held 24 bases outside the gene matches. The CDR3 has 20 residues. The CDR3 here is CSASRPGGREVGSVTDTQYF. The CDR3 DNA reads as TGCAGTGCTTCCCGACCGGGAGGGAGGGAGGTGGGGTCTGTCACAGATACGCAGTATTTT.

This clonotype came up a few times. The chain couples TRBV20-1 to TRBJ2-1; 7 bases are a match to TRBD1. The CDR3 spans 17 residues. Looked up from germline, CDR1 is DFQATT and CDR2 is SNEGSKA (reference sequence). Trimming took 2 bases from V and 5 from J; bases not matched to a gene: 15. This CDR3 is CSARLTGVPRLDNEQFF. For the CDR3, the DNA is TGCAGTGCTAGACTAACAGGGGTGCCCCGTTTGGACAATGAGCAGTTCTTC.

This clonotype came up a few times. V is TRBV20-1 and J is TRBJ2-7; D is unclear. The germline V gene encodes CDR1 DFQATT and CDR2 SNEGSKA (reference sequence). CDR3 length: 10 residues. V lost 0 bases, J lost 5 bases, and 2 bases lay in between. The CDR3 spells CSARDNEQYF. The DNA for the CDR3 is TGCAGTGCTAGAGATAACGAGCAGTACTTC.

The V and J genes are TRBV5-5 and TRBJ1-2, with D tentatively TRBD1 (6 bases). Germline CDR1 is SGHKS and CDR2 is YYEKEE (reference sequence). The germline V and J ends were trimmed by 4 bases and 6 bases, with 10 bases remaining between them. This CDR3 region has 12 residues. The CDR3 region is CASSVRQDGYTF. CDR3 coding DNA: TGTGCCAGCAGCGTCCGACAGGATGGCTACACCTTC.

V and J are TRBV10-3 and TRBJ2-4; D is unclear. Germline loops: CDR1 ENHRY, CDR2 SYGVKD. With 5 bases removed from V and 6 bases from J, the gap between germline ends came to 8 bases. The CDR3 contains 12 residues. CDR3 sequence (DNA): TGTGCCATCAGTCCTGAGAGAAACATTCAGTACTTC. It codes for CAISPERNIQYF.

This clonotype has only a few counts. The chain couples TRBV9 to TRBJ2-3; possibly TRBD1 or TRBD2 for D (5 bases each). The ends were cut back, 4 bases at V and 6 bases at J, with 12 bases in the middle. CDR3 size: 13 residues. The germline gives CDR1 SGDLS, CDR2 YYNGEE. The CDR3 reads CASSSGRRDTQYF. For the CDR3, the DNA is TGTGCCAGCAGCTCGGGACGTCGCGATACGCAGTATTTT.

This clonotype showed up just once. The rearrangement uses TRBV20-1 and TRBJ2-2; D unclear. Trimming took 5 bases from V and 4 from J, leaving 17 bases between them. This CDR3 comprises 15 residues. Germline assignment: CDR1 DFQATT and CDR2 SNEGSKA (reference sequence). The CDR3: CSAHPTLGRTGELFF. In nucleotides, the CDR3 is TGCAGTGCTCATCCTACCCTCGGGCGCACCGGGGAGCTGTTTTTT.

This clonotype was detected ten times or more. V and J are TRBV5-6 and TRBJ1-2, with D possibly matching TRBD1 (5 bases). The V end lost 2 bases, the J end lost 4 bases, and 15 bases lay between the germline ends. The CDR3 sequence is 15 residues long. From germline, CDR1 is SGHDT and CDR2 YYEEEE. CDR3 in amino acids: CASSLRAGITYGYTF. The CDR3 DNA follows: TGTGCCAGCAGCTTACGGGCAGGGATTACCTATGGCTACACCTTC.

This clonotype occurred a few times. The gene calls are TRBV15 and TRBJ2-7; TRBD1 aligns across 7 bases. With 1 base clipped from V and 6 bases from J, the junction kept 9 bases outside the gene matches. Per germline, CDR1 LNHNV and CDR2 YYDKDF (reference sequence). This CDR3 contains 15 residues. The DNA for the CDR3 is TGTGCCACCAGCAGAGGACAGGGAAATCCCTCCGAGCAGTACTTC. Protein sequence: CATSRGQGNPSEQYF.

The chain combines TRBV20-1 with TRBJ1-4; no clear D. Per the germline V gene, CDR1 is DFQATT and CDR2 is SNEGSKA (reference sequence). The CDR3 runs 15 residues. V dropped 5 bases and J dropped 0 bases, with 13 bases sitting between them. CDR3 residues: CSAQGSGTTNEKLFF. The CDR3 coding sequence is TGCAGTGCTCAAGGCAGTGGGACAACTAATGAAAAACTGTTTTTT.

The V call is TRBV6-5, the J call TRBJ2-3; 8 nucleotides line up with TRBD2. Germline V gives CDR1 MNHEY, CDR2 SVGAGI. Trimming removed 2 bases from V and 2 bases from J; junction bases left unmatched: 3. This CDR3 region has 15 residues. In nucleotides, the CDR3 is TGTGCCAGCAGTTACGGGCGGGGGGTCACAGATACGCAGTATTTT. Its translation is CASSYGRGVTDTQYF.

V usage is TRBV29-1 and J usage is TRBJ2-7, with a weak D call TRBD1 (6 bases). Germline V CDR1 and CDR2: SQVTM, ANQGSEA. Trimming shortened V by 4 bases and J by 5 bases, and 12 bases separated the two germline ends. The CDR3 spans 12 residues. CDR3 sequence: CSVGQGSHEQYF. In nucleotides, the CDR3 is TGCAGCGTTGGTCAGGGGAGCCACGAGCAGTACTTC.

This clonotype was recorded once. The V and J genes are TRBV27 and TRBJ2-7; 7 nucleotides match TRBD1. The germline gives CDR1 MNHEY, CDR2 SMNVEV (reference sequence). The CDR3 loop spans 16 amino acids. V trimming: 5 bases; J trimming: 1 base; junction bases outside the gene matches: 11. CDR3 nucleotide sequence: TGTGCCAGCAGTCCGACCGCCGGGACAGTTTCCTACGAGCAGTACTTC. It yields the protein CASSPTAGTVSYEQYF.